Below, 17 T cell receptor beta chains from the same sample are listed, as sequenced in a study of OX40 agonist ivuxolimab in advanced cancers. Clones were read by immunoSEQ multiplex PCR, and TCRdb kept only the in-frame ones, dropping some. Of roughly 60,000 clones in the sample, less than 85% were seen once. Sequencing used CD4+ or CD8+ T cells sorted from blood, obtained in a trial of the OX40 agonist ivuxolimab. Receptors were obtained from an adult with an advanced solid tumor such as melanoma, head and neck, liver or kidney cancer.

This chain joins TRBV29-1 and TRBJ1-1; D might be TRBD1 (5 bases). V lost 4 bases to trimming and J lost 6 bases, with 12 bases between them. Germline V gene lookup returns CDR1 SQVTM and CDR2 ANQGSEA. This CDR3 region has 12 residues. This chain's CDR3 is CSVAGLPPEAFF. The CDR3 DNA reads TGCAGCGTTGCGGGGCTACCCCCTGAAGCTTTCTTT.

The chain employs TRBV21-1 and TRBJ2-1; TRBD2, the D gene given by the table, was not confirmed from the DNA. TRBV21-1 constitutes a pseudogene. This CDR3 spans 18 amino acids. The CDR3: CASRRTSGGENGVNEQFF. The CDR3 nucleotides are TGTGCCAGCAGGCGGACTAGCGGGGGGGAAAACGGGGTCAATGAGCAGTTCTTC.

This rearrangement joins TRBV5-1 to TRBJ2-7; 7 nucleotides line up with TRBD2. V shed 4 bases, J shed 6 bases, and the junction held 7 bases outside the gene matches. This CDR3 region has 13 residues. Germline loops: CDR1 SGHRS, CDR2 YFSETQ. The CDR3 DNA reads as TGCGCCAGCAGCCTGACCGGCGGGGGCGAGCAGTACTTC. Translation: CASSLTGGGEQYF.

The chain links TRBV5-1 to TRBJ2-1; the D gene could be TRBD1 or TRBD2 (5 bases each). Trimming left V 0 bases short and J 0 bases short, with 10 bases between. CDR3 length: 16 amino acids. CDR1 is SGHRS, CDR2 YFSETQ, per germline. The CDR3 sequence: CASSLEAGSSYNEQFF. The CDR3 coding sequence is TGCGCCAGCAGCTTGGAGGCAGGGAGCTCCTACAATGAGCAGTTCTTC.

V gene TRBV5-6 combines with J gene TRBJ2-7; 13 bases are a match to TRBD2. The V gene end was trimmed by 6 bases and the J gene end by 3 bases; junction bases not matched to a gene: 9. The CDR3 sequence is 16 residues long. Germline CDR1 SGHDT, CDR2 YYEEEE. Here the CDR3 reads CASNTGLAGSIYEQYF. The CDR3 bases are TGTGCCAGCAACACGGGACTAGCGGGATCCATCTACGAGCAGTACTTC.

The V and J genes are TRBV4-1 and TRBJ2-3; 10 bases fit TRBD2. The germline gives CDR1 MGHRA, CDR2 YSYEKL. V shed 1 base, J shed 2 bases, and the junction held 9 bases outside the gene matches. The CDR3 sequence is 18 residues long. The CDR3 loop is CASSQASSAGGATDTQYF. CDR3 nucleotide sequence: TGCGCCAGCAGCCAAGCGTCCTCAGCGGGAGGGGCCACAGATACGCAGTATTTT.

The J gene is TRBJ2-2, the V gene TRBV4-1; D remains unclear. Trimming took 5 bases from V and 5 from J, leaving 12 bases between them. The CDR3 has 14 amino acids. Looked up from germline, CDR1 is MGHRA and CDR2 is YSYEKL. CDR3 nucleotide sequence: TGCGCCAGCAGCTCCTGGACCATGACCGGGGAGCTGTTTTTT. Its protein is CASSSWTMTGELFF.

The table lists this clone with a count of one. The chain couples TRBV5-5 to TRBJ1-4; D gene unclear. The germline V gene encodes CDR1 SGHKS and CDR2 YYEKEE (reference sequence). The CDR3 covers 15 residues. V dropped 1 base and J dropped 0 bases, with 7 bases sitting between them. The CDR3 DNA reads TGTGCCAGCAGCTTGAGCTTTGCAACTAATGAAAAACTGTTTTTT. It yields the protein CASSLSFATNEKLFF.

The J gene is TRBJ2-7, the V gene TRBV6-5, with 12 nucleotides matching TRBD2. Unmatched junction bases numbered 3, after V lost 6 bases and J lost 0 bases. This CDR3 comprises 15 residues. Germline V lookup: CDR1 MNHEY, CDR2 SVGAGI. The CDR3 DNA sequence: TGTGCCAGCAGGACTAGCGGGGGTTACTCCTACGAGCAGTACTTC. It translates to CASRTSGGYSYEQYF.

In this sample, this clone turned up once. CDR3 sequence reads: CASSAQENEKLFF. The CDR3 bases are TGTGCCAGCAGTGCGCAAGAAAATGAAAAACTGTTTTTT. V gene TRBV6-1 combines with J gene TRBJ1-4, with D uncertain. The CDR3 length is 13 residues. V shed 4 bases and J shed 5 bases, with 8 bases lying between them. From germline, CDR1 is MNHNS and CDR2 SASEGT.

This clone counts as medium-sized. The CDR3 spells CASSIRGRDQPQHF. The CDR3 DNA follows: TGTGCCAGTAGTATCAGGGGGCGCGATCAGCCCCAGCATTTT. The J gene is TRBJ1-5, the V gene TRBV19, with 8 bases fitting TRBD1. The germline CDR1 and CDR2 sequences are LNHDA and SQIVND (reference sequence). This CDR3 is built from 14 residues. The V gene end was trimmed by 3 bases and the J gene end by 5 bases; junction bases not matched to a gene: 3.

J is TRBJ1-3 and V is TRBV6-6, with 11 bases fitting TRBD1. This CDR3 contains 16 residues. Unmatched junction bases numbered 4, after V lost 2 bases and J lost 4 bases. Germline V gene lookup returns CDR1 MNHNY and CDR2 SVGAGI (reference sequence). This chain's CDR3 is CASSYGQGASGNTIYF. CDR3 DNA: TGTGCCAGCAGTTACGGACAGGGGGCCTCCGGAAACACCATATATTTT.

V is TRBV7-6 and J is TRBJ2-5; the match to TRBD2 covers 11 bases. Trimming removed 5 bases from V and 4 bases from J; junction bases left unmatched: 6. Germline-derived CDR1 and CDR2 are SGHVS and FNYEAQ. CDR3 length: 15 amino acids. The CDR3 DNA follows: TGTGCCAGCAGCCCACTAGCGGGAGAGGTAGAGACCCAGTACTTC. As protein: CASSPLAGEVETQYF.

This clone was picked up one time. The chain couples TRBV7-6 to TRBJ2-7; 11 nucleotides match TRBD2. V shed 2 bases, J shed 3 bases, and the junction held 12 bases outside the gene matches. The V gene's germline CDR1 is SGHVS and CDR2 FNYEAQ. The CDR3 consists of 18 residues. The CDR3 coding sequence is TGTGCCAGCAGCTTACAGGACCCACTAGCGGGAGTCCGCTACGAGCAGTACTTC. Its translation is CASSLQDPLAGVRYEQYF.

V usage is TRBV30 and J usage is TRBJ1-2; 11 positions agree with TRBD1. Germline loops: CDR1 GTSNPN, CDR2 SVGIG (reference sequence). The J segment lost 4 bases and the V segment lost 2 bases, leaving 3 bases of the junction unmatched. This CDR3 contains 14 residues. In DNA form, the CDR3 reads TGTGCCTGGAGTCCGGACAGGGGGCTCTATGGCTACACCTTC. Its translation is CAWSPDRGLYGYTF.

The V call is TRBV11-1, the J call TRBJ2-7; D possibly corresponds to TRBD2 (5 bases). V lost 5 bases and J lost 3, with 8 bases in between. This CDR3 comprises 12 residues. Germline V gene data show CDR1 as SGHAT and CDR2 as FQDESV (reference sequence). The CDR3 DNA follows: TGTGCCAGCAGCCCCGCGGGCTACGAGCAGTACTTC. Its translation is CASSPAGYEQYF.

This clone was observed once. The rearrangement links TRBV7-8 to TRBJ1-5, with 8 bases identical to TRBD1. There are 16 residues in the CDR3. Germline CDR1 is SGHVS and CDR2 is FQNEAQ. The trim removed 5 bases at V and 2 bases at J, leaving 8 bases unmatched. CDR3: CASSPLLGQGNQPQHF. In DNA, the CDR3 is TGTGCCAGCAGCCCCCTCCTGGGACAGGGCAATCAGCCCCAGCATTTT.